This record concerns one TCR gamma chain sequence. By how much of the sample it makes up, this clone is medium-sized (0.01 to 0.1%). Its antigen remains unidentified. Qualities for individual bases were not recorded, and no much larger clone is one base off. Other DNA sequences of this sample code for an identical CDR3. For both patients and controls, peripheral blood mononuclear cells were isolated, and the genomic DNA from these cells was used for TCR sequencing. The median age of the sequenced patients was around 59 years, and the group included roughly five males and roughly 6 females. Patients were recruited at a single hematology unit in Padova, Italy, and were reclassified according to 2017 WHO criteria for T-LGLL or HSTCL. Every patient sample was obtained either before therapy or while the patient was off therapy. Both library methods used multiplex PCR with primers targeting conserved V and J regions of the TCR genes. Amplicons were purified, pooled and sequenced on an Illumina MiSeq platform. From the authors' description of their analysis: V(D)J alignment, clonotype assembly and translation were performed with MiXCR, whereas functionality assessment and CDR3 repertoire analyses were performed with VDJtools. CDR3 followed the IMGT definition, and analyses included only productive sequences that used functional genes, leaving out ORF genes and pseudogenes. A custom Python script searched for identical amino acid CDR3s of major clonotypes (frequency >=5%) across all patients and controls. To compare clonotype frequencies between patients and controls, a one-sided non-parametric Wilcoxon test was applied. TCRdb recomputed clones from the public reads with CATT; identical DNA rows were then combined. TCRdb's processing, not the authors', yielded these V and J calls. This sample lists around 2,000 gamma-chain clones; 7% were detected once. The ten largest clones take up roughly 60% of the sample.

The germline V end is reduced by 1 base and the J end by 2 bases; junction bases left unmatched: 2. Taken from the germline V gene (reference sequence), the CDR1 and CDR2 loops are VTNTFY and YDVSTARD. The CDR3 measures 13 amino acids from cysteine to phenylalanine. Just the 39-base CDR3 DNA is kept, in frame starting at base 1. The sample is drawn from a study of gamma delta lymphoproliferative disorders and STAT genes (dated 2018 in TCRdb). Looking at the study overall: Of the 9 Tgammadelta LGLL patients who were sequenced, symptomatic disease was observed in 4 and an indolent course was observed in 5. Within a larger immunophenotypic and STAT-mutation study, TCR gamma and delta CDR3 repertoires were profiled by deep sequencing in Tgammadelta lymphoproliferative disease patients and healthy controls. The LymphoTrack Dx TCRG Assay was used to prepare gamma-chain libraries from at least 50 ng of genomic DNA. To confirm results, a couple of gamma-chain samples and all delta-chain samples were sequenced twice. The TCR-sequenced pilot group comprised several Tgammadelta large granular lymphocyte leukemia patients and a couple of hepatosplenic T-cell lymphoma patients. Because no corresponding Invivoscribe delta assay was available, delta-chain libraries were prepared according to the EuroClonality-NGS working group standard operating procedure.

On the study overall, not on this receptor specifically: According to the authors, NGS specificity may be reduced at low frequencies, so whether leukemic clones are public or private needs confirmation. T cells in controls likely covered a range of maturation stages, whereas leukemic cells were skewed toward terminal effectors, which could potentially limit comparisons between patients and controls. Almost every major gamma and delta clonotype found in patients was public, meaning shared with at least one healthy donor, with just a couple of gamma clonotypes being private to disease. In whole-repertoire clustering, patient gamma repertoires grouped separately from healthy controls, whereas delta repertoires showed no separation between groups. Vgamma9-JgammaP and Vdelta2-Ddelta3-Jdelta1 rearrangements dominated major clones in indolent patients but were absent in symptomatic patients, who used less common gene combinations.

The receptor chain draws on TRGV3 and TRGJ1 or TRGJ2. TCRdb is silent on the J gene; assignment here came from matching the DNA to germline. The sequenced sample was blood. The clonotype comes from a human donor with gamma-delta T-cell large granular lymphocyte leukemia. The DNA sequence is given as TGTGCCACCTGGGACAGTTATTATTATAAGAAACTCTTT. Its protein reads: CATWDSYYYKKLF.